A single sample is the source of the 8 T cell receptor beta chains below, sequenced in a study of Ad26.COV2.S vaccination and SARS-CoV-2 variants (dated by TCRdb to the early 2020s). Libraries came from the immunoSEQ multiplex PCR assay. TCRdb provides this immuneACCESS table in a form limited to in-frame rearrangements. Some clones are lacking; in checked studies, under half of them reflect an unresolved V gene, and why the rest are absent is not known. The sample contains around 400,000 clones, roughly 90% of them found a single time. Over 9% of the sample belongs to the ten largest clones. The treatment or condition label of this sample denotes: about 20 received Ad26.COV2.S at low or high dose, single or two shots; 5 received placebo; per-sample allocation not given. For vaccine and placebo recipients, the sequenced repertoires came from samples collected on day 63 after the first injection.

This material consisted of peripheral blood, taken in a trial of Ad26.COV2.S vaccine versus placebo. These TCRs come from a person aged 18-60 years who received the Ad26.COV2.S COVID-19 vaccine or a placebo.

The gene calls are TRBV20-1 and TRBJ2-5; no definite D call. CDR1 is DFQATT, CDR2 SNEGSKA, per germline (reference sequence). CDR3 length: 11 residues. The V gene lost 6 bases and the J gene lost 5 bases, with 10 bases spanning the gap. CDR3 protein: CSATTRETQYF. CDR3 in DNA: TGCAGTGCAACCACCAGGGAGACCCAGTACTTC.

V usage is TRBV12-3 or TRBV12-4 and J usage is TRBJ2-3; no clear D. V was shortened by 6 bases and J by 6 bases, with 4 bases between the two germline ends. This CDR3 is built from 10 residues. DNA of the CDR3: TGTGCCAGCAGGGGGGATACGCAGTATTTT. Protein product: CASRGDTQYF.

The genes are TRBV19 and TRBJ2-7; D gene ambiguous. The V and J ends lost 3 bases and 13 bases respectively, with 13 bases between them. In germline, CDR1 is LNHDA, CDR2 SQIVND (reference sequence). CDR3 size: 11 residues. The CDR3 reads CASSITGQYYF. The CDR3 DNA follows: TGTGCCAGTAGTATCACCGGGCAGTATTACTTC.

The DNA of the CDR3 is TGTGCCAGCAGCCTAAAGGGAGCCGGGGAGCTGTTTTTT. It yields the protein CASSLKGAGELFF. The chain combines TRBV12-3 or TRBV12-4 with TRBJ2-2; D might be TRBD2 (5 bases). Trimming took off 6 bases at V and 6 bases at J, with 11 bases between the two ends. CDR3 length: 13 residues.

This clone was detected only once. The V and J genes are TRBV6-1 and TRBJ1-1; possibly TRBD1 for D (5 bases). Germline loops: CDR1 MNHNS, CDR2 SASEGT. Trimming took 3 bases from V and 5 from J, leaving 13 bases between them. This CDR3 has 14 residues. The CDR3 loop is CASSETSGRTEAFF. Written as DNA, the CDR3 is TGTGCCAGCAGTGAGACGTCGGGACGGACTGAAGCTTTCTTT.

The chain carries TRBV9 and TRBJ2-1; D assignment may be TRBD1 or TRBD2 (6 bases each). This CDR3 is built from 16 residues. In germline, CDR1 is SGDLS, CDR2 YYNGEE. Trimming took 4 bases from V and 8 from J, leaving 22 bases between them. For the CDR3, the DNA is TGTGCCAGCAGCACAAGGGGGGACCCCGGCGGGTATGAGCAGTTCTTC. Residues: CASSTRGDPGGYEQFF.

V gene TRBV14 combines with J gene TRBJ2-7; D assignment may be TRBD1 or TRBD2 (5 bases each). CDR3 size: 14 residues. CDR1 is SGHDN, CDR2 FVKESK, per germline. Deletions cut 1 base from V and 3 bases from J, with 10 bases between. CDR3 sequence: CASSQGGVYYEQYF. For the CDR3, the DNA is TGTGCCAGCAGCCAAGGAGGGGTTTACTACGAGCAGTACTTC.

The chain has TRBV9 and TRBJ2-1, with a tentative D call TRBD2 (6 bases). The V gene's germline CDR1 is SGDLS and CDR2 YYNGEE. This CDR3 comprises 13 residues. The V end was cut by 5 bases, the J end by 5 bases, with 11 bases between. The CDR3 nucleotides are TGTGCCAGCAGGGCTAGCGCAGACAATGAGCAGTTCTTC. This gives the protein CASRASADNEQFF. Full variable domain (rest looked up from reference TRBV9 and TRBJ2-1): DSGVTQTPKHLITATGQRVTLRCSPRSGDLSVYWYQQSLDQGLQFLIQYYNGEERAKGNILERFSAQQFPDLHSELNLSSLELGDSALYFCASRASADNEQFFGPGTRLTVL.